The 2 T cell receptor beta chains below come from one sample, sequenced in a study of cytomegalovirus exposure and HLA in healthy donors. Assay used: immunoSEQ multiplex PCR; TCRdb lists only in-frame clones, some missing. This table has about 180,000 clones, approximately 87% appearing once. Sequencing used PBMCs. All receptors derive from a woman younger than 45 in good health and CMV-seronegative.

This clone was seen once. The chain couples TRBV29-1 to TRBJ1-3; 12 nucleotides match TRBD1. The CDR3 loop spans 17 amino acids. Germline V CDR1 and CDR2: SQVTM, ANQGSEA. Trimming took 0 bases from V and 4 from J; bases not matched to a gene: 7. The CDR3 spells CSVEDWDRGRAGNTIYF. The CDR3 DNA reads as TGCAGCGTTGAAGATTGGGACAGGGGGCGCGCGGGAAACACCATATATTTT.

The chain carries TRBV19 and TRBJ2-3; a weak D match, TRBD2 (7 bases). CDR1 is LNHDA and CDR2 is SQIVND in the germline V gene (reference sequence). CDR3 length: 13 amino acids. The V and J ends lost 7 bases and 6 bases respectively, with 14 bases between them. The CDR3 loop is CASNGGGGDTQYF. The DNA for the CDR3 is TGTGCCAGTAACGGCGGGGGCGGGGATACGCAGTATTTT. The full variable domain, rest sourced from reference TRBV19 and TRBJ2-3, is DGGITQSPKYLFRKEGQNVTLSCEQNLNHDAMYWYRQDPGQGLRLIYYSQIVNDFQKGDIAEGYSVSREKKESFPLTVTSAQKNPTAFYLCASNGGGGDTQYFGPGTRLTVL.